This TCR beta chain comes out of a study of CD8 T cells in Susac syndrome. Random-hexamer reverse transcription was applied to about 0.45 to 1 ug RNA. immunoSEQ multiplex PCR amplified TCR beta CDR3 across 54 Vbeta, 13 Jbeta. MiXCR was run by TCRdb on the immunoSEQ multiplex PCR reads, yielding one entry per CDR3 protein. The repertoire holds 250,000 to 300,000 distinct CDR3 sequences, with roughly 81% as singletons. This clonotype has more than one count but fewer than ten. Antigen specificity is unknown. General study results and limits: The study conceded that relatively few individuals underwent its TCR sequencing and HLA analysis.

From blood CD8+ and CD4+ T cells, the TCR beta chain was sequenced. The V end lost 1 base, the J end lost 4 bases, and 15 bases lay between the germline ends. The CDR3 length is 16 residues. CDR1 and CDR2 (germline): SGHVS, FQNEAQ. The chain recombines TRBV7-8 with TRBJ2-3; D ambiguous. The origin of this receptor is a human donor with multiple sclerosis. Sequencing was carried out using CD8+ T cells from PBMCs. In DNA, the CDR3 is TGTGCCAGCAGCTTAGTTGGGCTACCCCCCCCAGATACGCAGTATTTT. Residues: CASSLVGLPPPDTQYF.